This TCR beta chain is drawn from a study of shared clonotypes between healthy human individuals. Across the whole study: The study used three CD4 naive, three CD4 memory, two CD8 naive and one CD8 memory plate per donor.

The CDR3 runs 16 residues. Germline assignment: CDR1 SGHNT and CDR2 YYREEE (reference sequence). J gave up 9 bases and V 4 bases, and 14 bases lay outside the gene matches. Data came from immunoSEQ multiplex PCR; TCRdb stores just in-frame clones and leaves some out. The data contain some 1.5 million clones, approximately 97% of them singletons. Only Caucasian adults living in Nashville, Tennessee made up the donor group. This clonotype originated in a young man in good health. Sequenced input: naive CD4+ T cells sorted from blood. This sample's subset: CD45RA+ positively selected. This chain connects TRBV5-4 to TRBJ2-3; 10 nucleotides agree with TRBD2. The DNA for the CDR3 is TGTGCCAGCAGCCTGAGCGGGACTAGCGACGGGGCGACGCAGTATTTT. Amino acids: CASSLSGTSDGATQYF.